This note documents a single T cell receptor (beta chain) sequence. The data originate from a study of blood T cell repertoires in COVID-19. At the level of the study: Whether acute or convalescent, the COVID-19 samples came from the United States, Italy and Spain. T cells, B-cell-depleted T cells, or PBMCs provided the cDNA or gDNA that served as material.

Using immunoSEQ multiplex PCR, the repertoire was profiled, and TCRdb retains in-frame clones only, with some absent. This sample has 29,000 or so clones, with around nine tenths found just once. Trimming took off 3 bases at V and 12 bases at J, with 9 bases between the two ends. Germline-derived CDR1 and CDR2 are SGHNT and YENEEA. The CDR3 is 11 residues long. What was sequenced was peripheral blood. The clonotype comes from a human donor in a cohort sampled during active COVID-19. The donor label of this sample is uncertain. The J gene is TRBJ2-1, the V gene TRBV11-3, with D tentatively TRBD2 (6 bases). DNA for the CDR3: TGTGCCAGCAGCTTTTCGGGACTGCAGTTCTTC. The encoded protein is CASSFSGLQFF.